The T cell receptor beta chain under discussion was sequenced for a study of blood T cell repertoires in COVID-19. The overall study: COVID-19 samples from acute and convalescent phases originated in the United States, Italy and Spain. T cells, B-cell-depleted T cells, or PBMCs provided the cDNA or gDNA that served as material.

V lost 1 base and J lost 4; bases outside the gene matches: 2. The CDR3 contains 15 residues. From germline, CDR1 is SGHAT and CDR2 FQNNGV. Sequencing used immunoSEQ multiplex PCR; TCRdb keeps in-frame clones, though not all of them. Of about 77,000 clones listed, about 80% are singletons. This TCR was sampled from a woman aged 70-85 years with acute or convalescent COVID-19. Sequences were obtained from peripheral blood. This chain connects TRBV11-2 to TRBJ2-3; TRBD1 aligns across 10 bases. The CDR3 region is CASSLATGGADTQYF. The CDR3 DNA sequence: TGTGCCAGCAGCTTAGCGACAGGGGGCGCAGATACGCAGTATTTT.